These 21 T cell receptor beta chains share one sample of origin, sequenced in a study of STAT3 mutations in large granular lymphocyte leukemia. Findings and limits, study-wide: At least one immunodominant TCR beta clonotype appeared in every T-cell large granular lymphocyte leukemia patient.

Their target antigens are unknown. The repertoire was sequenced with immunoSEQ multiplex PCR; TCRdb's copy has only in-frame clones and lacks some. The sample comprises around 4,700 clones, approximately 49% of which are singletons, and approximately 84% rests with the top ten. Source material: peripheral blood mononuclear cells. The receptors stem from a man between 60 and 75 years old with T-cell large granular lymphocyte leukemia. Some clones in this sample may be carry-over from other donors' samples.

The V and J genes are TRBV5-1 and TRBJ2-3; D ambiguous. From germline, CDR1 is SGHRS and CDR2 YFSETQ. The V and J ends lost 4 bases and 2 bases respectively, with 11 bases between them. The CDR3 has 14 residues. The CDR3 DNA reads TGCGCCAGCAGCCAGGACCATTTCACAGATACGCAGTATTTT. As protein: CASSQDHFTDTQYF.

J is TRBJ1-2 and V is TRBV2; possibly TRBD1 for D (5 bases). With 1 base removed from V and 7 bases from J, the gap between germline ends came to 7 bases. Germline CDR1 is SNHLY and CDR2 is FYNNEI. This CDR3 region has 12 residues. Here the CDR3 DNA reads TGTGCCAGCAGTGAAGGGGACGGTGGCTACACCTTC. It yields the protein CASSEGDGGYTF. Full variable domain (rest looked up from reference TRBV2 and TRBJ1-2): EPEVTQTPSHQVTQMGQEVILRCVPISNHLYFYWYRQILGQKVEFLVSFYNNEISEKSEIFDDQFSVERPDGSNFTLKIRSTKLEDSAMYFCASSEGDGGYTFGSGTRLTVV.

This chain uses TRBV25-1 with TRBJ2-5; perhaps D is TRBD1 or TRBD2 (5 bases each). The V end lost 8 bases, the J end lost 5 bases, and 15 bases lay between the germline ends. Looked up from germline, CDR1 is MGHDK and CDR2 is SYGVNS. There are 13 residues in the CDR3. DNA of the CDR3: TGTGCCAGCGGGCAGCGGCAGGGTGAGACCCAGTACTTC. Amino acid sequence: CASGQRQGETQYF.

The chain couples TRBV30 to TRBJ2-7, with a tentative D call TRBD2 (7 bases). V lost 2 bases to trimming and J lost 3 bases, with 14 bases between them. The CDR3 spans 14 residues. Germline V CDR1 and CDR2: GTSNPN, SVGIG (reference sequence). The CDR3 loop reads CAWSTGGPGYEQYV. CDR3 bases: TGTGCCTGGAGTACGGGGGGCCCCGGCTACGAGCAGTACGTC.

The rearrangement links TRBV6-1 to TRBJ2-7, with D unclear. This CDR3 has 12 residues. Germline CDR1 MNHNS, CDR2 SASEGT. V was pared by 0 bases and J by 6 bases, with 6 bases between. CDR3 region: CASSEAGFEQYF. CDR3 nucleotide sequence: TGTGCCAGCAGTGAAGCCGGTTTCGAGCAGTACTTC.

The CDR3 DNA is TGCAGCGTTGGTACGAGAGCGGGGGGAGGGGATACGCAGTATTTT. It codes for CSVGTRAGGGDTQYF. The chain employs TRBV29-1 and TRBJ2-3, with TRBD2 identical over 9 bases. The V gene end was trimmed by 4 bases and the J gene end by 6 bases; junction bases not matched to a gene: 11. Germline values: CDR1 SQVTM, CDR2 ANQGSEA. The CDR3 runs 15 residues.

This clone was counted a few times. J is TRBJ1-2 and V is TRBV18; D remains unclear. The ends were cut back, 3 bases at V and 0 bases at J, with 11 bases in the middle. Per the germline V gene, CDR1 is KGHSH and CDR2 is LQKENI. The CDR3 is made up of 15 amino acids. The CDR3 loop is CASSPTSASNYGYTF. The CDR3, as DNA: TGTGCCAGCTCACCGACTTCAGCTTCTAACTATGGCTACACCTTC. The whole variable domain, filled in from reference TRBV18 and TRBJ1-2, reads NAGVMQNPRHLVRRRGQEARLRCSPMKGHSHVYWYRQLPEEGLKFMVYLQKENIIDESGMPKERFSAEFPKEGPSILRIQQVVRGDSAAYFCASSPTSASNYGYTFGSGTRLTVV.

The chain recombines TRBV7-2 with TRBJ2-3; D remains unclear. CDR1 and CDR2 (germline): SGHTA, FQGNSA. V was pared by 2 bases and J by 2 bases, with 8 bases between. This CDR3 region has 14 residues. As DNA, the CDR3 is TGTGCCAGCAGCTTACGGGTTTCCACAGATACGCAGTATTTT. Protein sequence: CASSLRVSTDTQYF.

A few counts support this clone. The chain employs TRBV2 and TRBJ1-2; D call uncertain. V was clipped by 6 bases and J by 4 bases, with 6 bases between them. Looked up from germline, CDR1 is SNHLY and CDR2 is FYNNEI. This CDR3 has 11 amino acids. CDR3 sequence reads: CASSPSYGYTF. CDR3 nucleotide sequence: TGTGCCAGCAGCCCAAGCTATGGCTACACCTTC.

The chain uses TRBV5-1 and TRBJ1-1; TRBD1 is a possible D gene (6 bases). The CDR3 runs 15 residues. Trimming cost V 0 bases and J 0 bases, with 9 bases left between them. Germline lookup yields CDR1 SGHRS and CDR2 YFSETQ. The CDR3 loop is CASSLEGELNTEAFF. In DNA form, the CDR3 reads TGCGCCAGCAGCTTGGAGGGGGAGCTGAACACTGAAGCTTTCTTT. Together with reference TRBV5-1 and TRBJ1-1, the CDR3 gives the full variable domain: KAGVTQTPRYLIKTRGQQVTLSCSPISGHRSVSWYQQTPGQGLQFLFEYFSETQRNKGNFPGRFSGRQFSNSRSEMNVSTLELGDSALYLCASSLEGELNTEAFFGQGTRLTVV.

The V call is TRBV14, the J call TRBJ2-7; D gene unclear. Deletions cut 1 base from V and 3 bases from J, with 1 base between. In germline, CDR1 is SGHDN, CDR2 FVKESK. CDR3 length: 11 residues. The CDR3 protein is CASSQGYEQYF. DNA for the CDR3: TGTGCCAGCAGCCAAGGCTACGAGCAGTACTTC.

This clone was observed a handful of times. The J gene is TRBJ2-5, the V gene TRBV29-1; D call uncertain. The CDR3 consists of 10 residues. V was cut by 5 bases and J by 6 bases, with 7 bases left in between. Germline assignment: CDR1 SQVTM and CDR2 ANQGSEA. The CDR3 bases are TGCAGCGTTCTAATGAAGACCCAGTACTTC. Protein sequence: CSVLMKTQYF.

This chain uses TRBV5-1 with TRBJ2-5; 12 nucleotides line up with TRBD1. Per the germline V gene, CDR1 is SGHRS and CDR2 is YFSETQ. The CDR3 has 16 residues. The V segment lost 4 bases and the J segment 5 bases; nucleotides outside the gene matches: 9. The CDR3 here is CASSQGTGGPSETQYF. Here the CDR3 DNA reads TGCGCCAGCAGCCAAGGGACAGGGGGCCCATCGGAGACCCAGTACTTC.

The gene calls are TRBV4-3 and TRBJ2-3; no definite D call. Trimming shortened V by 0 bases and J by 5 bases, and 6 bases separated the two germline ends. CDR1 LGHNA and CDR2 YSLEER come from the germline V gene. The CDR3 spans 13 residues. CDR3 amino acids: CASSQDFGDTQYF. In DNA, the CDR3 is TGCGCCAGCAGCCAAGATTTCGGAGATACGCAGTATTTT.

CDR3 amino acids: CAYKGPLNTEAFF. The CDR3, as DNA: TGTGCTTATAAGGGCCCCTTGAACACTGAAGCTTTCTTT. This sequence joins TRBV30 and TRBJ1-1; no definite D call. This CDR3 is built from 13 residues. The germline V gene encodes CDR1 GTSNPN and CDR2 SVGIG (reference sequence).

The rearrangement uses TRBV6-6 and TRBJ1-2; TRBD1 might be the D (5 bases). Looked up from germline, CDR1 is MNHNY and CDR2 is SVGAGI (reference sequence). V lost 4 bases, J lost 10 bases, and 13 bases lay in between. The CDR3 is made up of 12 amino acids. CDR3 in DNA: TGTGCCAGCAGTTTATCCCCGACAGCCTACACCTTC. Translation gives CASSLSPTAYTF.

There are a few counts of this clone. The V call is TRBV5-1, the J call TRBJ1-2, with 9 nucleotides matching TRBD1. CDR3 length: 14 amino acids. V shed 0 bases, J shed 8 bases, and the junction held 5 bases outside the gene matches. CDR1 and CDR2 from the germline V gene are SGHRS and YFSETQ. The CDR3 protein is CASSLGTGEWGYTF. The CDR3 nucleotides are TGCGCCAGCAGCTTGGGGACAGGGGAATGGGGCTACACCTTC.

The chain combines TRBV7-9 with TRBJ2-1; 7 bases are a match to TRBD1. The CDR3 runs 18 residues. V trimming: 5 bases; J trimming: 7 bases; junction bases outside the gene matches: 20. Germline V CDR1 and CDR2: SEHNR, FQNEAQ (reference sequence). CDR3 sequence reads: CASSTGVVRGPSSNEQFF. For the CDR3, the DNA is TGTGCCAGCAGCACGGGTGTGGTAAGGGGGCCCTCCAGTAATGAGCAGTTCTTC.

This clone was counted once. The chain carries TRBV5-1 and TRBJ2-3; 12 nucleotides align to TRBD2. This CDR3 contains 16 residues. Germline CDR1 and CDR2: SGHRS and YFSETQ. After removal of 3 bases from V and 4 bases from J, the junction contained 6 bases not matched to a gene. The CDR3 spells CASSSRLAGESDTQYF. CDR3 sequence (DNA): TGCGCCAGCAGCTCTAGACTAGCGGGAGAATCAGATACGCAGTATTTT.

This chain links TRBV9 with TRBJ2-7; 13 bases fit TRBD2. After removal of 3 bases from V and 2 bases from J, the junction contained 5 bases not matched to a gene. Germline V gene data show CDR1 as SGDLS and CDR2 as YYNGEE. The CDR3 is 16 residues long. This CDR3 reads CASSAQLAGGTYEQYF. The CDR3 region has the DNA TGTGCCAGCAGCGCCCAACTAGCGGGGGGGACCTACGAGCAGTACTTC.

The genes are TRBV7-9 and TRBJ1-1, with D maybe TRBD1 (6 bases). Germline V gives CDR1 SEHNR, CDR2 FQNEAQ (reference sequence). The CDR3 consists of 13 residues. V lost 5 bases and J lost 9, with 16 bases in between. This CDR3 reads CASSTGTSPQAFF. CDR3 nucleotides: TGTGCCAGCAGCACAGGGACGTCACCTCAAGCTTTCTTT.